The rows below give T cell receptor beta chains drawn from one sample of a study of PD-L1 blockade in urothelial cancer. The repertoire was sequenced with immunoSEQ multiplex PCR; TCRdb's copy has only in-frame clones and lacks some. The sample contains over 75,000 clones, about 89% of which appear only once. The source was PBMCs, collected around atezolizumab (anti-PD-L1) treatment. The receptors here all came from a woman of 80 years or more with urothelial cancer. Each CDR3 is given with its conserved first and last residue. The order of the fields is V gene, J gene, D gene, clone size, CDR3 DNA, CDR3 protein. D genes are given only for firm matches. Clone size, where shown, is once, few, many, or a class for clones that have expanded.

V gene: TRBV5-4; J gene: TRBJ1-3; D gene: TRBD1; clone size: .; CDR3 DNA: TGTGCCAGCAGCGGGGGGACAGGACCTACTGGAAACACCATATATTTT; CDR3 protein: CASSGGTGPTGNTIYF
V gene: TRBV7-6; J gene: TRBJ1-5; D gene: .; clone size: .; CDR3 DNA: TGTGCCAGCAGCTTAGGTTATGAGAGCAATCAGCCCCAGCATTTT; CDR3 protein: CASSLGYESNQPQHF
V gene: TRBV6-4; J gene: TRBJ2-1; D gene: .; clone size: .; CDR3 DNA: TGTGCCAGCAGTGACTATGGCAGGGGACGCAATGAGCAGTTCTTC; CDR3 protein: CASSDYGRGRNEQFF
V gene: TRBV7-8; J gene: TRBJ1-1; D gene: .; clone size: .; CDR3 DNA: TGTGCCAGCAGCCCGTCGACATTCCCCACTTCTGAAGCTTTCTTT; CDR3 protein: CASSPSTFPTSEAFF
V gene: TRBV30; J gene: TRBJ1-1; D gene: .; clone size: .; CDR3 DNA: TGTGCCTGGAGCCGCCCAGGGCCGACCTTGAACACTGAAGCTTTCTTT; CDR3 protein: CAWSRPGPTLNTEAFF
V gene: TRBV19; J gene: TRBJ1-2; D gene: TRBD1; clone size: once; CDR3 DNA: TGTGCCAGTGGTTTCAACAGGGGAGCTAACTATGGCTACACCTTC; CDR3 protein: CASGFNRGANYGYTF
V gene: TRBV7-6; J gene: TRBJ1-1; D gene: TRBD1; clone size: .; CDR3 DNA: TGTGCCAGCAGCTTAGTGGGACAGGGGGCAAACACTGAAGCTTTCTTT; CDR3 protein: CASSLVGQGANTEAFF
V gene: TRBV6-1; J gene: TRBJ2-3; D gene: .; clone size: .; CDR3 DNA: TGTGCCAGCAGTGAATCGCCAGGGGCTCAAGATACGCAGTATTTT; CDR3 protein: CASSESPGAQDTQYF
V gene: TRBV23-1; J gene: TRBJ2-7; D gene: .; clone size: .; CDR3 DNA: TGCGCCAGCACTCGATTAGGGGCTGGCTACGAGCAGTACTTC; CDR3 protein: CASTRLGAGYEQYF
V gene: TRBV9; J gene: TRBJ2-7; D gene: .; clone size: .; CDR3 DNA: TGTGCCAGCAGCCCACAGGACGCCTACGAGCAGTACTTC; CDR3 protein: CASSPQDAYEQYF
V gene: TRBV5-4; J gene: TRBJ2-7; D gene: TRBD2; clone size: .; CDR3 DNA: TGTGCCAGCAGCCCCAGGACTAGCGGGGGGTACGAGCAGTACTTC; CDR3 protein: CASSPRTSGGYEQYF
V gene: TRBV6-6; J gene: TRBJ2-1; D gene: TRBD2; clone size: .; CDR3 DNA: TGTGCCAGCAGTTACGGGGGGGGGAATGAGCAGTTCTTC; CDR3 protein: CASSYGGGNEQFF
V gene: TRBV28; J gene: TRBJ2-3; D gene: .; clone size: once; CDR3 DNA: TGTGCCAGCAGTTTATCTTATACGCAGTATTTT; CDR3 protein: CASSLSYTQYF
V gene: TRBV19; J gene: TRBJ1-3; D gene: .; clone size: once; CDR3 DNA: TGTGCCAGTACCCTCTCTGGAAACACCATATATTTT; CDR3 protein: CASTLSGNTIYF
V gene: TRBV27; J gene: TRBJ2-7; D gene: TRBD1; clone size: .; CDR3 DNA: TGTGCCAGCAGCTTCAGGGGGCTTGACGAGCAGTACTTC; CDR3 protein: CASSFRGLDEQYF
V gene: TRBV14; J gene: TRBJ1-2; D gene: .; clone size: .; CDR3 DNA: TGTGCCAGCAGCCTCGGACAGAACTATGGCTACACCTTC; CDR3 protein: CASSLGQNYGYTF
V gene: TRBV5-1; J gene: TRBJ1-2; D gene: .; clone size: .; CDR3 DNA: TGCGCCAGCAGCCCCGATTCGGGGCGGGGTGGCTACACCTTC; CDR3 protein: CASSPDSGRGGYTF
V gene: TRBV9; J gene: TRBJ2-5; D gene: TRBD2; clone size: .; CDR3 DNA: TGTGCCAGCAGCGTAGGTCTAGCGGGTGTACAAGAGACCCAGTACTTC; CDR3 protein: CASSVGLAGVQETQYF
V gene: TRBV9; J gene: TRBJ2-1; D gene: TRBD2; clone size: .; CDR3 DNA: TGTGCCAGCAGCAACCCGGGACTAGCGGCATACAATGAGCAGTTCTTC; CDR3 protein: CASSNPGLAAYNEQFF
V gene: TRBV19; J gene: TRBJ1-5; D gene: TRBD1; clone size: once; CDR3 DNA: TGTGCCAGTAGTACCCCCCTATTCGGGACAGGGAACAATCAGCCCCAGCATTTT; CDR3 protein: CASSTPLFGTGNNQPQHF